These T cell receptor beta chains were read from a single sample in a study of blood T cell repertoires in COVID-19. Some clones are missing from TCRdb's copy, which holds only in-frame ones; the method was immunoSEQ multiplex PCR. The table has about 87,000 clones, under 85% seen once. Source material: peripheral blood. These receptors were obtained from a woman older than 75 with COVID-19, enrolled during active disease. CDR3s include the opening cysteine and the closing phenylalanine or tryptophan. The D gene is left open where the match is weak. Size is stated for part of the rows, as once, few or many counts, or as a class when the clone is expanded.

>.|TRBJ1-2|TRBD1|TRBV27
TGTGCCAGCAGTTTGGAGACAGGGACTGGCTACACCTTC
CASSLETGTGYTF
>.|TRBJ2-3|.|TRBV7-3
TGTGCCAGCAGCTTACCGGGACACACAGATACGCAGTATTTT
CASSLPGHTDTQYF
>.|TRBJ2-4|.|TRBV3-1/TRBV3-2
TGTGCCAGCAGCCAAGGGGTAGTCCGGACTATAGCCAAAAACATTCAGTACTTC
CASSQGVVRTIAKNIQYF
>.|TRBJ1-1|.|TRBV28
TGTGCCAGCAGTTTAGCAGGGATGAACACTGAAGCTTTCTTT
CASSLAGMNTEAFF
>.|TRBJ2-2|.|TRBV3-1/TRBV3-2
TGTGCCAGCAGCCAAGCCTATGGCACCGGGGAGCTGTTTTTT
CASSQAYGTGELFF
>.|TRBJ1-2|.|TRBV11-2
TGTGCCAGCAGCTCGGGATTTTATGGCTACACCTTC
CASSSGFYGYTF
>.|TRBJ2-1|TRBD2|TRBV12-5
TGTGCTAGTGGTTTGTATTACGGGACTAGCGGGGGGGGTGCCTACAATGAGCAGTTCTTC
CASGLYYGTSGGGAYNEQFF
>.|TRBJ2-1|TRBD2|TRBV24-1
TGTGCCACCAGTGGGGGCGGGACTAGGATTGGGGAGCAGTTCTTC
CATSGGGTRIGEQFF
>.|TRBJ2-1|TRBD1|TRBV5-1
TGCGCCAGCAGTCTACAGGGGAGCTCCTACAATGAGCAGTTCTTC
CASSLQGSSYNEQFF
>.|TRBJ2-1|TRBD2|TRBV10-3
TGTGCCATCAGACGGACTAGCGGGGACAACAATGAGCAGTTCTTC
CAIRRTSGDNNEQFF
>.|TRBJ2-7|TRBD1|TRBV7-9
TGTGCCAGCAGCATCGGGACAGGGAACGAGCAGTACTTC
CASSIGTGNEQYF
>few|TRBJ1-4|.|TRBV2
TGTGCCAGCAGTGAACTGAGGAGGGAACTGTTTTTT
CASSELRRELFF